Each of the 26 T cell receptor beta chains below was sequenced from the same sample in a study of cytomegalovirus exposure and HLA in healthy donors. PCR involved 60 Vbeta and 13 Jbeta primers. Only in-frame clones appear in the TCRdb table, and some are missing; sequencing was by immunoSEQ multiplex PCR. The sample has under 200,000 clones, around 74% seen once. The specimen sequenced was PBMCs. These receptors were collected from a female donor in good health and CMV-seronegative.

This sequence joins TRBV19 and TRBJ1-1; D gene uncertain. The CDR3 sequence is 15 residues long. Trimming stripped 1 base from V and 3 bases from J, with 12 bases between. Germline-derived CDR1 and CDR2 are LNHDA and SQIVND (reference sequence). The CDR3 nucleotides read TGTGCCAGTAGTATAGGAGGAGGCCTGGACACTGAAGCTTTCTTT. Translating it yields CASSIGGGLDTEAFF.

CDR3 residues: CAWSAPGYNQPQHF. The CDR3 DNA reads as TGTGCCTGGAGTGCCCCAGGGTACAATCAGCCCCAGCATTTT. The chain combines TRBV30 with TRBJ1-5, with D maybe TRBD1 (5 bases). CDR1 is GTSNPN, CDR2 SVGIG, per germline (reference sequence). V lost 1 base and J lost 3, with 10 bases in between. The CDR3 consists of 14 residues. Complete variable domain (other parts from reference TRBV30 and TRBJ1-5): SQTIHQWPATLVQPVGSPLSLECTVEGTSNPNLYWYRQAAGRGLQLLFYSVGIGQISSEVPQNLSASRPQDRQFILSSKKLLLSDSGFYLCAWSAPGYNQPQHFGDGTRLSIL.

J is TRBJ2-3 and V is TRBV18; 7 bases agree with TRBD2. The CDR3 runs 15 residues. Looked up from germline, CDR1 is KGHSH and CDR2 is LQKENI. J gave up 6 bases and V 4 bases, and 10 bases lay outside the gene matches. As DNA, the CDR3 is TGTGCCAGCTCACGACTTTCGGGAGGAACGGATACGCAGTATTTT. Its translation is CASSRLSGGTDTQYF.

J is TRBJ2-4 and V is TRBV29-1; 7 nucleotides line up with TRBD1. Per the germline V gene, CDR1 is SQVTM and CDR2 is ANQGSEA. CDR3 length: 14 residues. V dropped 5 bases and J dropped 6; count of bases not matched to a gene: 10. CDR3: CSVSQGVVGNIQYF. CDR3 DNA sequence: TGCAGCGTTTCCCAGGGGGTTGTAGGAAACATTCAGTACTTC.

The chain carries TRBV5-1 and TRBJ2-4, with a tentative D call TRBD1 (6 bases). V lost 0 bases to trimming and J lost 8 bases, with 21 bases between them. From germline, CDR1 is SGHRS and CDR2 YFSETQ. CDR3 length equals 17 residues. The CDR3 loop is CASSLAGDLAGGYIQYF. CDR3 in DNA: TGCGCCAGCAGCTTGGCAGGGGATCTCGCCGGTGGGTACATTCAGTACTTC.

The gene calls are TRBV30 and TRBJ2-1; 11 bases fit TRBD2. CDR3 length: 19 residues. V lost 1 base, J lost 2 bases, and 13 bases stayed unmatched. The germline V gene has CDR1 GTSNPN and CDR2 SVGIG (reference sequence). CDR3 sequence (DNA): TGTGCCTGGAGTGCGCCGGTAATAGCGGGAGGGCAACCCTACAATGAGCAGTTCTTC. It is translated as CAWSAPVIAGGQPYNEQFF. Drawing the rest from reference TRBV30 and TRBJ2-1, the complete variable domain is SQTIHQWPATLVQPVGSPLSLECTVEGTSNPNLYWYRQAAGRGLQLLFYSVGIGQISSEVPQNLSASRPQDRQFILSSKKLLLSDSGFYLCAWSAPVIAGGQPYNEQFFGPGTRLTVL.

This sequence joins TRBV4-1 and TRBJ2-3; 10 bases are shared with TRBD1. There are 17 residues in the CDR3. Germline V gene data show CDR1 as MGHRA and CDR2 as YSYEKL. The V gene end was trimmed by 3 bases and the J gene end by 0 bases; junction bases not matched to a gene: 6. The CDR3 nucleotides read TGCGCCAGCAGCCAGGGGCGGGACAGGGGTAGCACAGATACGCAGTATTTT. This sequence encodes CASSQGRDRGSTDTQYF.

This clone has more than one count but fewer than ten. CDR3 in amino acids: CASSVRDRGYEQYF. In DNA form, the CDR3 reads TGTGCCAGCAGTGTACGGGACAGGGGCTACGAGCAGTACTTC. V and J are TRBV27 and TRBJ2-7; 10 bases align to TRBD1. This CDR3 is built from 14 residues. The trim removed 5 bases at V and 3 bases at J, leaving 4 bases unmatched. CDR1 and CDR2 from the germline V gene are MNHEY and SMNVEV (reference sequence).

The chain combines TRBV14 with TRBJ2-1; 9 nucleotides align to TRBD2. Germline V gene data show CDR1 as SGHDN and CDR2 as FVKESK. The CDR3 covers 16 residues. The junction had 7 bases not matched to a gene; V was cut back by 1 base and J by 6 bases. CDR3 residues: CASSQVTLAGSNEQFF. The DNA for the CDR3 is TGTGCCAGCAGCCAAGTAACACTAGCGGGTAGCAATGAGCAGTTCTTC.

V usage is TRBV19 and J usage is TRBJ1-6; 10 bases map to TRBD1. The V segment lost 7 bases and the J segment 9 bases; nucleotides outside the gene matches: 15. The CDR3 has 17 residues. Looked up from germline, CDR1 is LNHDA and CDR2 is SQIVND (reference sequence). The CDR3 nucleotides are TGTGCCAGTAAAGCCCTGGCAGACAGGGGGCCGGGTTCACCCCTCCACTTT. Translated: CASKALADRGPGSPLHF. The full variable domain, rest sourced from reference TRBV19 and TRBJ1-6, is DGGITQSPKYLFRKEGQNVTLSCEQNLNHDAMYWYRQDPGQGLRLIYYSQIVNDFQKGDIAEGYSVSREKKESFPLTVTSAQKNPTAFYLCASKALADRGPGSPLHFGNGTRLTVT.

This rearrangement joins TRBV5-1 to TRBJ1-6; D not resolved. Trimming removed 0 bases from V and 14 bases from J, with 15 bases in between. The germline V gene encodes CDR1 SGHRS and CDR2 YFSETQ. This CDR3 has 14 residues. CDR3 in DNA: TGCGCCAGCAGCTTGGATGGGCCCCCCCAGGCCCTCCACTTT. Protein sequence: CASSLDGPPQALHF.

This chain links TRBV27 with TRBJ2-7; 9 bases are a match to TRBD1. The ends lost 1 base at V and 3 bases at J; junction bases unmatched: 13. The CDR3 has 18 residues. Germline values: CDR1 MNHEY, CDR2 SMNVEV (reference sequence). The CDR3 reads CASSLLPGQGKVGYEQYF. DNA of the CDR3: TGTGCCAGCAGTTTATTACCGGGACAGGGTAAGGTGGGCTACGAGCAGTACTTC.

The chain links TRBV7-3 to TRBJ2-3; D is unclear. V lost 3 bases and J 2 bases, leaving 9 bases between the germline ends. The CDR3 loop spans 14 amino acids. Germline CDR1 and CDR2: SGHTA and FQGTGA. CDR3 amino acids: CASSLTSSTDTQYF. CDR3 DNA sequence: TGTGCCAGCAGCTTGACTTCTTCCACAGATACGCAGTATTTT.

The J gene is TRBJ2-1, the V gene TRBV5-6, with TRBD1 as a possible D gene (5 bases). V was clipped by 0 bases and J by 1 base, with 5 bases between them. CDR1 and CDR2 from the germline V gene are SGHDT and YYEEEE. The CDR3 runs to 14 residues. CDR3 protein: CASSLAGSYNEQFF. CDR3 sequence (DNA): TGTGCCAGCAGCTTGGCAGGGTCCTACAATGAGCAGTTCTTC. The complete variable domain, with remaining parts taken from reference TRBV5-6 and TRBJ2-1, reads DAGVTQSPTHLIKTRGQQVTLRCSPKSGHDTVSWYQQALGQGPQFIFQYYEEEERQRGNFPDRFSGHQFPNYSSELNVNALLLGDSALYLCASSLAGSYNEQFFGPGTRLTVL.

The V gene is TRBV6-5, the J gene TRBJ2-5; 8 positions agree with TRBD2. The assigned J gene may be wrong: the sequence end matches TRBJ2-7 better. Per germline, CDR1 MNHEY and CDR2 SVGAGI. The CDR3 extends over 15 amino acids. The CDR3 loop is CASSRGTSVTYEQYF. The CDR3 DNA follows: TGTGCCAGCAGCCGCGGGACTAGTGTAACCTACGAGCAGTACTTC.

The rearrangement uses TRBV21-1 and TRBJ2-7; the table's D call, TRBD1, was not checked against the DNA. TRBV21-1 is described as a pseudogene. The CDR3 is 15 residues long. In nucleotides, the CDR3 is TGTGCCAGCAGCATTTCATGGGACAGTCCTCTCTGGGAGTACTTC. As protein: CASSISWDSPLWEYF.

DNA of the CDR3: TGTGCCAGCAGCTTGGGGGGACTAGCGGGAGCGAAAAAGACCCAGTACTTC. Amino acids: CASSLGGLAGAKKTQYF. The rearrangement links TRBV5-4 to TRBJ2-5; TRBD2 agrees at 14 bases. Looked up from germline, CDR1 is SGHNT and CDR2 is YYREEE (reference sequence). CDR3 length: 17 residues. V was pared by 0 bases and J by 6 bases, with 7 bases of the junction left unmatched.

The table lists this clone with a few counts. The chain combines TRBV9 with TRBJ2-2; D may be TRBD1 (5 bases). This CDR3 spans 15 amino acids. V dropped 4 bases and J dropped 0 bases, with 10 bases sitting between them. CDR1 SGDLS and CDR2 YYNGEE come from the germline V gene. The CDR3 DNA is TGTGCCAGCAGCATCGACAGTCCGAACACCGGGGAGCTGTTTTTT. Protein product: CASSIDSPNTGELFF. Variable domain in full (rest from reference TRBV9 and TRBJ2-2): DSGVTQTPKHLITATGQRVTLRCSPRSGDLSVYWYQQSLDQGLQFLIQYYNGEERAKGNILERFSAQQFPDLHSELNLSSLELGDSALYFCASSIDSPNTGELFFGEGSRLTVL.

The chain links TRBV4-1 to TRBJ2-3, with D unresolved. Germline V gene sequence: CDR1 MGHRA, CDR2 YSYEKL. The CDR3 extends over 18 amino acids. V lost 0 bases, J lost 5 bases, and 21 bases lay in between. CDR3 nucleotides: TGCGCCAGCAGCCAAGAAAATTCGAGAGCGCCTCCGGAAGATACGCAGTATTTT. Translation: CASSQENSRAPPEDTQYF.

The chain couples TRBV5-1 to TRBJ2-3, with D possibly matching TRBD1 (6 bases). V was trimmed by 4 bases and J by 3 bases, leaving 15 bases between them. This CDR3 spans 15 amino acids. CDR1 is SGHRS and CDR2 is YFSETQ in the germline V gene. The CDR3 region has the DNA TGCGCCAGCAGCCAGGACAGTCAGATGACAGATACGCAGTATTTT. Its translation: CASSQDSQMTDTQYF.

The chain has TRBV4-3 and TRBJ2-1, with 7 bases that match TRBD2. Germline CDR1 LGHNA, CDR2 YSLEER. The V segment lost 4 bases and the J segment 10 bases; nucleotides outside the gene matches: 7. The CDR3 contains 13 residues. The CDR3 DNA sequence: TGCGCCAGCAGCCCGCAGGGAGGGAGAGAGCAGTTCTTC. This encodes CASSPQGGREQFF.

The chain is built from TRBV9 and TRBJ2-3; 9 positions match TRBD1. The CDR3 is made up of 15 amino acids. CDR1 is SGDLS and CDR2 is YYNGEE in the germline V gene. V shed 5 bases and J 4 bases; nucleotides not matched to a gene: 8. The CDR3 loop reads CASSSGTGKADTQYF. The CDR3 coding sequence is TGTGCCAGCAGTTCCGGGACAGGGAAAGCAGATACGCAGTATTTT.

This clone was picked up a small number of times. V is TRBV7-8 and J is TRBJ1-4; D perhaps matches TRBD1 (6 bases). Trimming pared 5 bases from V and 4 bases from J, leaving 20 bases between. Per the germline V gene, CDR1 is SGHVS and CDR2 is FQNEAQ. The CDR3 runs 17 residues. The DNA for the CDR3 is TGTGCCAGCAGCCTAAACTACCTAACAGGGAGTAATGAAAAACTGTTTTTT. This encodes CASSLNYLTGSNEKLFF.

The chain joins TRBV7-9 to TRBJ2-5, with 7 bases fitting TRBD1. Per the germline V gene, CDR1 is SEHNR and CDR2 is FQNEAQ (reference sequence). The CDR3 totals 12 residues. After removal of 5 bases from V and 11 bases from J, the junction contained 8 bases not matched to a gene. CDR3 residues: CASSQDRVGQYF. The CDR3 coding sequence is TGTGCCAGCAGCCAAGACAGGGTAGGGCAGTACTTC.

The CDR3 nucleotides are TGTGCCAGCAGCCCCGGACAGGGAGGGGGTGAAAAACTGTTTTTT. Translating it yields CASSPGQGGGEKLFF. V usage is TRBV5-8 and J usage is TRBJ1-4, with TRBD1 matching over 8 bases. Per the germline V gene, CDR1 is SGHTS and CDR2 is YDEGEE. This CDR3 has 15 amino acids. The junction had 9 bases not matched to a gene; V was cut back by 4 bases and J by 7 bases.

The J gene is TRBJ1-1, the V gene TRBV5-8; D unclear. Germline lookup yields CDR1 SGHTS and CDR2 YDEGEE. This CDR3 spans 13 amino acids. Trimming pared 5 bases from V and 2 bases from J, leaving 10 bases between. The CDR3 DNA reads TGTGCCAGCAGTCTTTATTTAAACACTGAAGCTTTCTTT. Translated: CASSLYLNTEAFF.